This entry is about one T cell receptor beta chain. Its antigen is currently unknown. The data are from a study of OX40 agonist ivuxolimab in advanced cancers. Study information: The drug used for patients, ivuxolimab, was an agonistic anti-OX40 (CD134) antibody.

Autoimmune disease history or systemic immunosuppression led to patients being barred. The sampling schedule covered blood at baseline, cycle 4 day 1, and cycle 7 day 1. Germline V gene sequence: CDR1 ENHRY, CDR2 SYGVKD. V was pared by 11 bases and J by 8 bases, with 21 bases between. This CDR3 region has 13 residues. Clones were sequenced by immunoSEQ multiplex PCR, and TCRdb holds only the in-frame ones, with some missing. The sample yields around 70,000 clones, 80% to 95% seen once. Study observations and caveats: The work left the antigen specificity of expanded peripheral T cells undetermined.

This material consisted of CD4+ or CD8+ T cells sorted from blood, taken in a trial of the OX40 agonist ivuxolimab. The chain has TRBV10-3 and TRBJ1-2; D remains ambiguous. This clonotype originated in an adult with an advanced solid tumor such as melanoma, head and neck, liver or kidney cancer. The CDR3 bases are TGTGCCGTCGCCTACGGGGAAGGAGACGGCTACACCTTC. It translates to CAVAYGEGDGYTF.